The present TCR beta chain was sequenced within a study of T cell changes during pregnancy in multiple sclerosis. Using immunoSEQ multiplex PCR, the repertoire was profiled, and TCRdb retains in-frame clones only, with some absent. Among some 70,000 clones listed, just under 95% were seen once. The length of the CDR3 is 16 residues. Germline V gene data show CDR1 as SGHRS and CDR2 as YFSETQ. The V gene end was trimmed by 4 bases and the J gene end by 5 bases; junction bases not matched to a gene: 13. The V and J genes are TRBV5-1 and TRBJ2-7, with 9 bases aligning to TRBD1. The TCR originated in a female donor in good health, enrolled as a control in a pregnancy study. The sample consisted of peripheral blood, taken after pregnancy. The CDR3 sequence: CASSPGQGQGVDEQYF. CDR3 nucleotide sequence: TGCGCCAGCAGCCCAGGACAGGGGCAGGGAGTAGACGAGCAGTACTTC.